This is a list of T cell receptor beta chains from one sample in a study of regulatory T cells in long-lasting Graves disease. MiXCR, applied by TCRdb to the multiplex PCR reads, yields one record per CDR3 protein. Here the sample spans 400,000 to 600,000 distinct CDR3 sequences, roughly 21% being singletons. The sequenced sample was peripheral blood mononuclear cells (PBMCs), obtained when the disease was refractory, from a patient treated with antithyroid drugs. The receptors were gathered from a female donor with Graves disease. Both conserved end residues are part of each CDR3. Each record gives: V gene, D gene, J gene, clone size, CDR3 DNA, CDR3 protein. The D gene is left open where the match is weak. Only part of the rows carry a size: once, few, many, or a class if the clone is expanded.

v_gene: TRBV28; d_gene: TRBD2; j_gene: TRBJ2-7; abundance: few; CDR3nt: TGTGCCAGCAGTTCGAGCGGGGGCGGTAGCTCCTACGAGCAGTACTTC; CDR3aa: CASSSSGGGSSYEQYF
v_gene: TRBV10-3; d_gene: NA; j_gene: TRBJ1-1; abundance: many; CDR3nt: TGTGCCATCAGGGGACCCGAGACTTCGAACACTGAAGCTTTCTTT; CDR3aa: CAIRGPETSNTEAFF
v_gene: TRBV13; d_gene: NA; j_gene: TRBJ1-6; abundance: NA; CDR3nt: TGTGCCAGCAGCTTAGGTCAGGGACCGGATTCACCCCTCCACTTT; CDR3aa: CASSLGQGPDSPLHF
v_gene: TRBV12-5; d_gene: NA; j_gene: TRBJ2-7; abundance: NA; CDR3nt: TGTGCTAGTGGTTTTGGTGAACGGGGAACCTACGAGCAGTACTTC; CDR3aa: CASGFGERGTYEQYF
v_gene: TRBV12-3/TRBV12-4; d_gene: TRBD1; j_gene: TRBJ1-4; abundance: many; CDR3nt: TGTGCCAGCAGTCCCAGGGACAGGGGTGAAAAACTGTTTTTT; CDR3aa: CASSPRDRGEKLFF
v_gene: TRBV29-1; d_gene: NA; j_gene: TRBJ1-2; abundance: few; CDR3nt: TGCAGCGCAACAGATAACTATGGCTACACCTTC; CDR3aa: CSATDNYGYTF
v_gene: TRBV29-1; d_gene: NA; j_gene: TRBJ1-1; abundance: few; CDR3nt: TGCAGCGTTGAAGGAAAGGTTATGAACACTGAAGCTTTCTTT; CDR3aa: CSVEGKVMNTEAFF
v_gene: TRBV27; d_gene: NA; j_gene: TRBJ1-5; abundance: NA; CDR3nt: TGTGCCAGCAGTTTAAAGGGGGAAGGTCAGCCCCAGCATTTT; CDR3aa: CASSLKGEGQPQHF
v_gene: TRBV7-9; d_gene: NA; j_gene: TRBJ2-4; abundance: many; CDR3nt: TGTGCCAGCAGCTTAGAAAGCCTCTGGGCCAAAAACATTCAGTACTTC; CDR3aa: CASSLESLWAKNIQYF
v_gene: TRBV28; d_gene: NA; j_gene: TRBJ1-2; abundance: many; CDR3nt: TGTGCCAGCCTATCAGAAAACTATGGCTACACCTTC; CDR3aa: CASLSENYGYTF
v_gene: TRBV2; d_gene: TRBD1; j_gene: TRBJ1-2; abundance: many; CDR3nt: TGTGCCAGCAGTGGCACAGGGGGCGCTGTCGGTGGCTACACCTTC; CDR3aa: CASSGTGGAVGGYTF
v_gene: TRBV20-1; d_gene: TRBD2; j_gene: TRBJ2-7; abundance: many; CDR3nt: TGCAGTGCTAGACGACTAGCGGGGGCCTCGATGGGAGAGCAGTACTTC; CDR3aa: CSARRLAGASMGEQYF
v_gene: TRBV12-3/TRBV12-4; d_gene: NA; j_gene: TRBJ2-7; abundance: few; CDR3nt: TGTGCCAGTTCGACAGTCCACGGCTCCTACGAGCAGTACTTC; CDR3aa: CASSTVHGSYEQYF
v_gene: TRBV29-1; d_gene: NA; j_gene: TRBJ2-6; abundance: once; CDR3nt: TGCAGCGTTTCCCTCGGTCACTCTGGGGCCAACGTCCTGACTTTC; CDR3aa: CSVSLGHSGANVLTF
v_gene: TRBV27; d_gene: NA; j_gene: TRBJ1-2; abundance: many; CDR3nt: TGTGCCAGCAGTTTCAGGACGGGAGACTATGGCTACACCTTC; CDR3aa: CASSFRTGDYGYTF
v_gene: TRBV5-1; d_gene: TRBD1; j_gene: TRBJ1-2; abundance: NA; CDR3nt: TGCGCCAGCAGCTTGGTTGGACAGGGTGGCTACACCTTC; CDR3aa: CASSLVGQGGYTF
v_gene: TRBV11-2; d_gene: NA; j_gene: TRBJ2-2; abundance: NA; CDR3nt: TGTGCCAGCAGCTTAGAGAGGGCAGGGTATGCCGGGGAGCTGTTTTTT; CDR3aa: CASSLERAGYAGELFF
v_gene: TRBV11-2; d_gene: TRBD1; j_gene: TRBJ2-4; abundance: many; CDR3nt: TGTGCCAGCAGCCGGACAGGGGCGGGCATTCAGTACTTC; CDR3aa: CASSRTGAGIQYF
v_gene: TRBV3-1; d_gene: NA; j_gene: TRBJ1-2; abundance: few; CDR3nt: TGTGCCAGCAGCGAACACACACCCTCCGCGTTGGGCTACACCTTC; CDR3aa: CASSEHTPSALGYTF
v_gene: TRBV10-3; d_gene: NA; j_gene: TRBJ2-7; abundance: NA; CDR3nt: TGTGCCATCAGGAAGACAGGTACAAACGAGCAGTACTTC; CDR3aa: CAIRKTGTNEQYF
v_gene: TRBV12-3/TRBV12-4; d_gene: TRBD1; j_gene: TRBJ2-5; abundance: NA; CDR3nt: TGTGCCAGCAGTTTTGGGACAGGGATGGAGACCCAGTACTTC; CDR3aa: CASSFGTGMETQYF
v_gene: TRBV28; d_gene: NA; j_gene: TRBJ2-7; abundance: NA; CDR3nt: TGTGCCAGCCGCATGCCAGGGGACTACGAGCAGTACTTC; CDR3aa: CASRMPGDYEQYF
v_gene: TRBV7-8; d_gene: TRBD1; j_gene: TRBJ2-5; abundance: many; CDR3nt: TGTGCCAGCAGAAAAGGGGGCGGCGGAAACCAAGAGACCCAGTACTTC; CDR3aa: CASRKGGGGNQETQYF
v_gene: TRBV9; d_gene: NA; j_gene: TRBJ1-1; abundance: NA; CDR3nt: TGTGCCAGCAGCGGCGGCCCGTCCGCTGAAGCTTTCTTT; CDR3aa: CASSGGPSAEAFF
v_gene: TRBV28; d_gene: NA; j_gene: TRBJ1-2; abundance: many; CDR3nt: TGTGCCAGCAGACTGTCCGACAGGACTCCAAACTATGGCTACACCTTC; CDR3aa: CASRLSDRTPNYGYTF